A single sample is the source of the 28 T cell receptor beta chains below, sequenced in a study of neoadjuvant nivolumab and ipilimumab in lung cancer. Here immunoSEQ multiplex PCR was the method, and the copy in TCRdb shows in-frame clones only, minus some. This sample carries roughly 32,000 clones, 92% of them seen once, and the ten largest clones take approximately 2.1%. The sequencing here drew on peripheral blood, taken after neoadjuvant nivolumab, alone or with ipilimumab, at or shortly before surgery. These receptors originate from an adult with non-small cell lung cancer.

J is TRBJ1-1 and V is TRBV18, with D possibly TRBD1 on 5 matching bases. This CDR3 is 14 amino acids long. V was trimmed by 3 bases and J by 1 base, leaving 9 bases between them. From germline, CDR1 is KGHSH and CDR2 LQKENI. The CDR3: CASSPRDGNTEAFF. DNA of the CDR3: TGTGCCAGCTCACCCAGGGACGGGAACACTGAAGCTTTCTTT.

The genes are TRBV5-1 and TRBJ2-2; 9 bases line up with TRBD2. Germline CDR1 SGHRS, CDR2 YFSETQ. J gave up 2 bases and V 1 base, and 15 bases lay outside the gene matches. CDR3 size: 20 residues. The CDR3 nucleotides are TGCGCCAGCAGCTTGCGGGCCGGGACTAGCATCCTCCTTAACACCGGGGAGCTGTTTTTT. It is translated as CASSLRAGTSILLNTGELFF.

V is TRBV13 and J is TRBJ2-1; 8 bases agree with TRBD1. V lost 1 base, J lost 4 bases, and 9 bases stayed unmatched. The CDR3 extends over 17 amino acids. The V gene's germline CDR1 is PRHDT and CDR2 FYEKMQ (reference sequence). The CDR3: CASSLARGRGLYNEQFF. For the CDR3, the DNA is TGTGCCAGCAGCTTAGCCCGAGGCAGGGGGCTTTACAATGAGCAGTTCTTC.

The rearrangement joins TRBV28 to TRBJ1-5; TRBD1 is a possible D gene (6 bases). Trimming stripped 6 bases from V and 4 bases from J, with 16 bases between. This CDR3 has 15 amino acids. Germline V gene data show CDR1 as MDHEN and CDR2 as SYDVKM. CDR3 DNA: TGTGCCAGCAGCAAGGGGGGTGGTGGGAATCAGCCCCAGCATTTT. Translating it yields CASSKGGGGNQPQHF.

The genes are TRBV11-3 and TRBJ2-2, with D tentatively TRBD1 (6 bases). CDR3 length: 14 residues. V was trimmed by 3 bases and J by 4 bases, leaving 9 bases between them. Germline V gives CDR1 SGHNT, CDR2 YENEEA. The CDR3 here is CASSFGGPTGELFF. Here the CDR3 DNA reads TGTGCCAGCAGCTTTGGGGGCCCCACCGGGGAGCTGTTTTTT.

The chain carries TRBV5-1 and TRBJ1-3; D uncertain. Germline lookup yields CDR1 SGHRS and CDR2 YFSETQ. The CDR3 covers 17 residues. V lost 0 bases, J lost 0 bases, and 13 bases lay in between. CDR3 in amino acids: CASSLAGIGISGNTIYF. CDR3 nucleotides: TGCGCCAGCAGCTTGGCGGGTATAGGGATCTCTGGAAACACCATATATTTT. The whole variable domain, remainder taken from reference TRBV5-1 and TRBJ1-3, is KAGVTQTPRYLIKTRGQQVTLSCSPISGHRSVSWYQQTPGQGLQFLFEYFSETQRNKGNFPGRFSGRQFSNSRSEMNVSTLELGDSALYLCASSLAGIGISGNTIYFGEGSWLTVV.

The chain employs TRBV7-9 and TRBJ2-1; the match to TRBD2 covers 8 bases. V lost 11 bases, J lost 7 bases, and 13 bases stayed unmatched. CDR3 size: 14 residues. In germline, CDR1 is SEHNR, CDR2 FQNEAQ (reference sequence). For the CDR3, the DNA is TGTGCCGGAGGGAGGTTAGCGGGAAGGAATGAGCAGTTCTTC. This codes for CAGGRLAGRNEQFF.

The V call is TRBV15, the J call TRBJ1-1, with D possibly being TRBD1 (5 bases). There are 18 residues in the CDR3. CDR1 and CDR2 (germline): LNHNV, YYDKDF (reference sequence). Trimming stripped 0 bases from V and 0 bases from J, with 17 bases between. CDR3 DNA: TGTGCCACCAGCAGAGATGGATGGGGGTTAGTGGTGAACACTGAAGCTTTCTTT. This sequence encodes CATSRDGWGLVVNTEAFF.

This chain links TRBV7-9 with TRBJ2-7, with 7 positions matching TRBD2. V lost 5 bases and J lost 7; bases outside the gene matches: 2. The CDR3 is 11 amino acids. Germline lookup yields CDR1 SEHNR and CDR2 FQNEAQ (reference sequence). In nucleotides, the CDR3 is TGTGCCAGCAGCCCGGGACTAGAGCAGTACTTC. Protein sequence: CASSPGLEQYF.

This chain joins TRBV5-6 and TRBJ1-3, with D tentatively TRBD1 (5 bases). The CDR3 is made up of 17 amino acids. Trimming removed 0 bases from V and 0 bases from J, with 13 bases in between. Per the germline V gene, CDR1 is SGHDT and CDR2 is YYEEEE. The CDR3 reads CASSLVGGQGSGNTIYF. Written as DNA, the CDR3 is TGTGCCAGCAGCTTGGTGGGCGGACAAGGCTCTGGAAACACCATATATTTT.

The CDR3 DNA sequence: TGTGCCAGTACTCTGGGGACTAATTGGGGGGAGCTGTTTTTT. It translates to CASTLGTNWGELFF. This rearrangement joins TRBV19 to TRBJ2-2; TRBD2 matches 7 bases. Germline V gene data show CDR1 as LNHDA and CDR2 as SQIVND (reference sequence). The CDR3 contains 14 residues. V shed 7 bases and J 8 bases; nucleotides not matched to a gene: 10.

The V and J genes are TRBV2 and TRBJ1-1; 7 bases agree with TRBD1. Germline assignment: CDR1 SNHLY and CDR2 FYNNEI. J gave up 4 bases and V 10 bases, and 9 bases lay outside the gene matches. The length of the CDR3 is 13 residues. The CDR3 region is CATKTGRGTEAFF. As DNA, the CDR3 is TGTGCCACCAAGACAGGGAGGGGCACTGAAGCTTTCTTT.

This clone has just one count. The V gene is TRBV4-1, the J gene TRBJ1-3, with D tentatively TRBD1 (5 bases). Germline V gene sequence: CDR1 MGHRA, CDR2 YSYEKL. Trimming took 0 bases from V and 0 from J, leaving 15 bases between them. This CDR3 spans 18 amino acids. CDR3 nucleotide sequence: TGCGCCAGCAGCCAAGAGAGGATAGGACACAACTCTGGAAACACCATATATTTT. Translation gives CASSQERIGHNSGNTIYF.

V is TRBV25-1 and J is TRBJ2-1; the match to TRBD1 covers 7 bases. The germline gives CDR1 MGHDK, CDR2 SYGVNS. Unmatched junction bases numbered 11, after V lost 9 bases and J lost 6 bases. The CDR3 is 14 residues long. The CDR3 sequence: CASKTGNVRNEQFF. CDR3 DNA: TGTGCCAGTAAGACAGGGAACGTTCGCAATGAGCAGTTCTTC.

The rearrangement joins TRBV5-4 to TRBJ1-1, with D perhaps matching TRBD1 (6 bases). The CDR3 runs to 12 residues. Looked up from germline, CDR1 is SGHNT and CDR2 is YYREEE (reference sequence). Trimming cost V 1 base and J 8 bases, with 9 bases left between them. This chain's CDR3 is CASSLNRDEAFF. The CDR3 DNA reads as TGTGCCAGCAGCTTGAACAGGGACGAAGCTTTCTTT.

This chain connects TRBV28 to TRBJ1-4; TRBD1 might be the D (6 bases). V lost 6 bases and J lost 8, with 22 bases in between. Germline V lookup: CDR1 MDHEN, CDR2 SYDVKM. CDR3 length: 16 residues. The CDR3 nucleotides are TGTGCCAGCAGCTTAGGGGGTGGGACGATTAGGGAAAAACTGTTTTTT. This sequence encodes CASSLGGGTIREKLFF.

V usage is TRBV6-1 and J usage is TRBJ2-6, with D hard to call. Germline V gene data show CDR1 as MNHNS and CDR2 as SASEGT. The CDR3 totals 13 residues. V was trimmed by 8 bases and J by 0 bases, leaving 5 bases between them. The CDR3 DNA is TGTGCCAGCGAGGCCTCTGGGGCCAACGTCCTGACTTTC. Translating it yields CASEASGANVLTF.

The CDR3 DNA follows: TGTGCCACGCGCCGGGACATGAACACTGAAGCTTTCTTT. As protein: CATRRDMNTEAFF. V usage is TRBV7-7 and J usage is TRBJ1-1, with D perhaps matching TRBD1 (6 bases). Trimming shortened V by 10 bases and J by 0 bases, and 12 bases separated the two germline ends. CDR3 size: 13 residues. The germline V gene has CDR1 SSHAT and CDR2 FNYEAQ (reference sequence).

This chain connects TRBV18 to TRBJ1-1; D remains unclear. Deletions cut 2 bases from V and 4 bases from J, with 8 bases between. The CDR3 is 13 residues long. Germline V gives CDR1 KGHSH, CDR2 LQKENI. CDR3 coding DNA: TGTGCCAGCTCACCATCACCCGGCACTGAAGCTTTCTTT. This sequence encodes CASSPSPGTEAFF.

This clone has a single count. The gene calls are TRBV11-2 and TRBJ2-7, with D perhaps matching TRBD2 (5 bases). The CDR3 length is 13 residues. The V end was cut by 3 bases, the J end by 4 bases, with 10 bases between. The germline V gene has CDR1 SGHAT and CDR2 FQNNGV. The CDR3 DNA sequence: TGTGCCAGCAGCTTGAGCGGTTTGTACGAGCAGTACTTC. It codes for CASSLSGLYEQYF.

A few counts support this clone. CDR3: CASSLGPNTEAFF. CDR3 in DNA: TGTGCCAGCAGTTTAGGGCCGAACACTGAAGCTTTCTTT. The chain couples TRBV28 to TRBJ1-1; D unresolved. This CDR3 is 13 amino acids long. Germline lookup yields CDR1 MDHEN and CDR2 SYDVKM. Trimming cost V 2 bases and J 1 base, with 5 bases left between them.

The chain recombines TRBV5-3 with TRBJ2-2; tentative D call: TRBD2 (5 bases). TRBV5-3 is an ORF, with its function uncertain. The ends were cut back, 1 base at V and 0 bases at J, with 7 bases in the middle. CDR3 length: 15 amino acids. CDR3 sequence reads: CARSLTLANTGELFF. DNA of the CDR3: TGTGCCAGAAGCTTGACACTAGCGAACACCGGGGAGCTGTTTTTT.

The J gene is TRBJ2-1, the V gene TRBV10-3, with 9 bases fitting TRBD2. Trimming removed 11 bases from V and 5 bases from J; junction bases left unmatched: 7. Germline loops: CDR1 ENHRY, CDR2 SYGVKD. This CDR3 is 13 amino acids long. DNA for the CDR3: TGTGCCTCCTCGGAGCGGGGGGACAATGAGCAGTTCTTC. Translated, it gives CASSERGDNEQFF.

The gene calls are TRBV7-8 and TRBJ2-6, with unresolved D. The CDR3 is 17 residues long. CDR1 and CDR2 (germline): SGHVS, FQNEAQ. V dropped 0 bases and J dropped 0 bases, with 9 bases sitting between them. The CDR3 DNA follows: TGTGCCAGCAGCTTAGCGCACTCTAGCTCTGGGGCCAACGTCCTGACTTTC. Translation: CASSLAHSSSGANVLTF.

The chain uses TRBV5-1 and TRBJ2-5, with D perhaps TRBD2 (5 bases). The V end was cut by 0 bases, the J end by 1 base, with 10 bases between. CDR1 SGHRS and CDR2 YFSETQ come from the germline V gene. CDR3 length: 15 amino acids. The CDR3 is CASSLGGSFQETQYF. In DNA form, the CDR3 reads TGCGCCAGCAGCTTGGGAGGGTCGTTCCAAGAGACCCAGTACTTC.

The chain employs TRBV5-1 and TRBJ2-3, with 8 bases lining up with TRBD1. Trimming took 4 bases from V and 2 from J; bases not matched to a gene: 9. The germline V gene has CDR1 SGHRS and CDR2 YFSETQ. The CDR3 covers 16 residues. The CDR3 spells CASSLGTGPHTDTQYF. CDR3 nucleotide sequence: TGCGCCAGCAGCCTAGGGACAGGCCCACACACAGATACGCAGTATTTT.

The CDR3 region is CASSDLRVSGANVLTF. The CDR3 DNA is TGTGCCAGCAGTGACCTCAGGGTTTCTGGGGCCAACGTCCTGACTTTC. The chain has TRBV2 and TRBJ2-6, with D perhaps TRBD1 (5 bases). The V gene lost 3 bases and the J gene lost 1 base, with 10 bases spanning the gap. There are 16 residues in the CDR3. The germline gives CDR1 SNHLY, CDR2 FYNNEI.

The chain is built from TRBV6-6 and TRBJ2-7, with 10 positions matching TRBD1. Per germline, CDR1 MNHNY and CDR2 SVGAGI (reference sequence). The V and J ends lost 5 bases and 2 bases, in that order; junction bases with no gene match: 9. The CDR3 sequence is 16 residues long. CDR3 nucleotides: TGTGCCAGCAGTCCACCGGGACAGGGGCGGACCTACGAGCAGTACTTC. Translated: CASSPPGQGRTYEQYF.